This entry lists 32 T cell receptor beta chains sequenced from one sample in a study of OX40 agonist ivuxolimab in advanced cancers. Library generation was performed with the immunoSEQ multiplex PCR assay. Drawn from immuneACCESS, this table holds only the in-frame rearrangements with V and J called that TCRdb kept. Clones are partly lost; checked studies trace under half to an unresolved V gene and leave the rest unexplained. The sample table holds tens of thousands of clones, of which more than 70% were seen once. The ten biggest clones cover 15% to 20% of the sample. The starting material was CD4+ or CD8+ T cells sorted from blood, obtained in a trial of the OX40 agonist ivuxolimab. Receptor source: an adult with an advanced solid tumor such as melanoma, head and neck, liver or kidney cancer.

The CDR3 nucleotides read TGTGCCAGCTCACACGAACAAACAACTAATGAAAAACTGTTTTTT. Protein product: CASSHEQTTNEKLFF. The V call is TRBV18, the J call TRBJ1-4; no clear D. Germline CDR1 KGHSH, CDR2 LQKENI. V was pared by 4 bases and J by 0 bases, with 9 bases between. The CDR3 sequence is 15 residues long. The full variable domain, rest sourced from reference TRBV18 and TRBJ1-4, is NAGVMQNPRHLVRRRGQEARLRCSPMKGHSHVYWYRQLPEEGLKFMVYLQKENIIDESGMPKERFSAEFPKEGPSILRIQQVVRGDSAAYFCASSHEQTTNEKLFFGSGTQLSVL.

The chain employs TRBV7-3 and TRBJ2-3; 8 bases match TRBD2. Looked up from germline, CDR1 is SGHTA and CDR2 is FQGTGA. The CDR3 has 15 amino acids. The J segment lost 5 bases and the V segment lost 5 bases, leaving 9 bases of the junction unmatched. In DNA, the CDR3 is TGTGCCAGCAGCCCCAGCGGGGGCCCAGGAGATACGCAGTATTTT. This sequence encodes CASSPSGGPGDTQYF. The variable domain in full, completed from reference TRBV7-3 and TRBJ2-3, reads GAGVSQTPSNKVTEKGKYVELRCDPISGHTALYWYRQSLGQGPEFLIYFQGTGAADDSGLPNDRFFAVRPEGSVSTLKIQRTERGDSAVYLCASSPSGGPGDTQYFGPGTRLTVL.

The gene calls are TRBV5-1 and TRBJ2-7; D is ambiguous. Germline V lookup: CDR1 SGHRS, CDR2 YFSETQ. The CDR3 covers 14 residues. V was shortened by 0 bases and J by 4 bases, with 11 bases between the two germline ends. The CDR3 sequence is CASSLGGSSYEQYF. CDR3 sequence (DNA): TGCGCCAGCAGCTTGGGCGGATCCTCATACGAGCAGTACTTC.

The chain links TRBV6-1 to TRBJ2-2, with TRBD1 identical over 7 bases. This CDR3 is built from 14 residues. Unmatched junction bases numbered 6, after V lost 6 bases and J lost 5 bases. Germline V gene sequence: CDR1 MNHNS, CDR2 SASEGT. This chain's CDR3 is CASRATGLTGELFF. The DNA for the CDR3 is TGTGCCAGCAGAGCGACAGGGTTAACCGGGGAGCTGTTTTTT.

V usage is TRBV2 and J usage is TRBJ2-1; 8 nucleotides line up with TRBD2. Germline CDR1 SNHLY, CDR2 FYNNEI. The V gene end was trimmed by 3 bases and the J gene end by 2 bases; junction bases not matched to a gene: 9. The CDR3 runs 17 residues. The CDR3 DNA follows: TGTGCCAGCAGTGACAACCCTCGGGGGGGAGCCTACAATGAGCAGTTCTTC. Its translation is CASSDNPRGGAYNEQFF.

The chain recombines TRBV14 with TRBJ2-7; 9 bases line up with TRBD1. V lost 1 base, J lost 1 base, and 2 bases stayed unmatched. Germline CDR1 and CDR2: SGHDN and FVKESK. This CDR3 spans 15 amino acids. The CDR3 DNA is TGTGCCAGCAGCCAAGGGGACAGGGCATCCTACGAGCAGTACTTC. This translates into CASSQGDRASYEQYF.

This rearrangement joins TRBV4-1 to TRBJ1-2, with D perhaps matching TRBD1 (6 bases). The germline V gene encodes CDR1 MGHRA and CDR2 YSYEKL. V lost 4 bases to trimming and J lost 1 base, with 16 bases between them. This CDR3 has 16 residues. CDR3 in DNA: TGCGCCAGCAGCCGAACTATGACAGGCCTTAACTATGGCTACACCTTC. Amino acid sequence: CASSRTMTGLNYGYTF.

The chain is built from TRBV19 and TRBJ2-6; D is ambiguous. This CDR3 comprises 15 residues. Per germline, CDR1 LNHDA and CDR2 SQIVND (reference sequence). Trimming took 5 bases from V and 2 from J, leaving 10 bases between them. The CDR3 sequence: CASSVVPTGANVLTF. The CDR3 DNA reads as TGTGCCAGTAGTGTTGTTCCCACTGGGGCCAACGTCCTGACTTTC.

The chain joins TRBV11-2 to TRBJ1-1; D is unclear. The CDR3 sequence is 14 residues long. V was pared by 1 base and J by 1 base, with 7 bases between. Germline values: CDR1 SGHAT, CDR2 FQNNGV. The CDR3 DNA is TGTGCCAGCAGCTTAGGCAGACCGAACACTGAAGCTTTCTTT. Its protein product is CASSLGRPNTEAFF.

The chain joins TRBV12-5 to TRBJ2-5, with 8 bases that match TRBD1. Germline V gene lookup returns CDR1 LGHNT and CDR2 FRNRAP. The CDR3 runs 17 residues. Trimming cost V 6 bases and J 0 bases; bases outside gene matches: 12. CDR3 in amino acids: CASGGSGQGLYQETQYF. CDR3 DNA sequence: TGTGCTAGTGGGGGCTCTGGACAGGGCTTGTACCAAGAGACCCAGTACTTC.

This chain links TRBV27 with TRBJ1-2, with 9 bases identical to TRBD1. The CDR3 runs 16 residues. Germline loops: CDR1 MNHEY, CDR2 SMNVEV (reference sequence). V trimming: 0 bases; J trimming: 4 bases; junction bases outside the gene matches: 6. The CDR3 spells CASSLSRTGVIYGYTF. CDR3 in DNA: TGTGCCAGCAGTTTATCACGGACAGGGGTTATCTATGGCTACACCTTC.

The V gene is TRBV5-6, the J gene TRBJ1-6, with D possibly being TRBD1 (6 bases). The V end was cut by 9 bases, the J end by 7 bases, with 17 bases between. In germline, CDR1 is SGHDT, CDR2 YYEEEE. This CDR3 region has 14 residues. The CDR3 DNA follows: TGTGCCACCGGGTGGGGGGCCGAGAATTCACCCCTCCACTTT. This gives the protein CATGWGAENSPLHF.

V is TRBV10-3 and J is TRBJ1-2; 10 bases map to TRBD1. In germline, CDR1 is ENHRY, CDR2 SYGVKD. The V gene end was trimmed by 10 bases and the J gene end by 5 bases; junction bases not matched to a gene: 7. The length of the CDR3 is 13 residues. CDR3 in amino acids: CATGQGGEYGYTF. For the CDR3, the DNA is TGTGCCACCGGACAGGGGGGCGAATATGGCTACACCTTC.

The chain employs TRBV7-8 and TRBJ1-6; TRBD1 matches 8 bases. CDR1 and CDR2 from the germline V gene are SGHVS and FQNEAQ. V lost 4 bases to trimming and J lost 14 bases; unmatched junction nucleotides: 16. The CDR3 is 16 amino acids. CDR3 sequence: CASSSTETGGEIALHF. In DNA, the CDR3 is TGTGCCAGCAGCTCGACCGAAACAGGGGGGGAAATAGCCCTCCACTTT. The full variable domain, its missing parts supplied by reference TRBV7-8 and TRBJ1-6, is GAGVSQSPRYKVAKRGQDVALRCDPISGHVSLFWYQQALGQGPEFLTYFQNEAQLDKSGLPSDRFFAERPEGSVSTLKIQRTQQEDSAVYLCASSSTETGGEIALHFGNGTRLTVT.

This chain links TRBV7-9 with TRBJ1-5; TRBD1 might be the D (6 bases). The germline V gene encodes CDR1 SEHNR and CDR2 FQNEAQ (reference sequence). The CDR3 covers 15 residues. Between the trimmed V and J ends, which lost 4 bases and 4 bases, there was a span of 14 bases. The CDR3 nucleotides read TGTGCCAGCAGCTCTTCGACAGGCCTTAATCAGCCCCAGCATTTT. It encodes CASSSSTGLNQPQHF.

This sequence joins TRBV6-5 and TRBJ2-7; D remains unclear. CDR3 length: 13 residues. Trimming cost V 5 bases and J 7 bases, with 15 bases left between them. Germline lookup yields CDR1 MNHEY and CDR2 SVGAGI. This chain's CDR3 is CASSPSQGGEQYF. The CDR3 nucleotides read TGTGCCAGCAGTCCTTCCCAAGGCGGAGAGCAGTACTTC.

The gene calls are TRBV29-1 and TRBJ2-5; a possible D gene is TRBD2 (6 bases). Germline V CDR1 and CDR2: SQVTM, ANQGSEA. V was shortened by 1 base and J by 2 bases, with 11 bases between the two germline ends. There are 14 residues in the CDR3. This CDR3 reads CSVEGGDSQETQYF. CDR3 nucleotides: TGCAGCGTTGAAGGTGGGGACTCTCAAGAGACCCAGTACTTC.

The chain couples TRBV6-6 to TRBJ2-7, with no clear D. CDR1 and CDR2 (germline): MNHNY, SVGAGI (reference sequence). This CDR3 region has 13 residues. V lost 5 bases, J lost 4 bases, and 12 bases lay in between. The CDR3 bases are TGTGCCAGCAGTCCGAATCATGGGTACGAGCAGTACTTC. It yields the protein CASSPNHGYEQYF.

The chain combines TRBV9 with TRBJ1-3; TRBD1 matches 7 bases. There are 16 residues in the CDR3. The V segment lost 3 bases and the J segment 4 bases; nucleotides outside the gene matches: 10. Germline assignment: CDR1 SGDLS and CDR2 YYNGEE. CDR3 in amino acids: CASSEKLTGAGNTIYF. DNA of the CDR3: TGTGCCAGCAGCGAGAAGTTAACAGGGGCAGGAAACACCATATATTTT.

The genes are TRBV6-5 and TRBJ1-1, with unresolved D. V lost 2 bases, J lost 5 bases, and 9 bases lay in between. CDR1 and CDR2 from the germline V gene are MNHEY and SVGAGI. CDR3 size: 13 residues. CDR3 sequence reads: CASSYGVGTEAFF. DNA of the CDR3: TGTGCCAGCAGTTACGGGGTGGGGACTGAAGCTTTCTTT.

This sequence joins TRBV7-2 and TRBJ1-4; D is possibly TRBD1 (5 bases). CDR1 is SGHTA, CDR2 FQGNSA, per germline. The CDR3 contains 16 residues. The V end lost 4 bases, the J end lost 4 bases, and 16 bases lay between the germline ends. This CDR3 is CASSSYDYRFNEKLFF. The CDR3 DNA reads TGTGCCAGCAGCTCCTATGACTACAGGTTTAATGAAAAACTGTTTTTT.

The chain is built from TRBV7-6 and TRBJ2-7; 7 nucleotides match TRBD1. This CDR3 has 12 residues. In germline, CDR1 is SGHVS, CDR2 FNYEAQ. The V and J ends lost 6 bases and 5 bases, in that order; junction bases with no gene match: 4. Here the CDR3 DNA reads TGTGCCAGCAGTTTCGGACAGGACGAGCAGTACTTC. Translating it yields CASSFGQDEQYF.

The chain uses TRBV2 and TRBJ2-2, with D maybe TRBD1 (6 bases). The CDR3 is 15 amino acids. The V gene lost 1 base and the J gene lost 7 bases, with 13 bases spanning the gap. Germline V gives CDR1 SNHLY, CDR2 FYNNEI. CDR3 sequence (DNA): TGTGCCAGCAGTGAAGGTGGGGGCGCCGACGGGGAGCTGTTTTTT. Amino acid sequence: CASSEGGGADGELFF.

The CDR3 protein is CASSQISYEQYF. In DNA form, the CDR3 reads TGTGCCAGCAGCCAGATCTCCTACGAGCAGTACTTC. The chain carries TRBV13 and TRBJ2-7; no clear D gene. The CDR3 is made up of 12 amino acids. V dropped 5 bases and J dropped 0 bases, with 5 bases sitting between them. Germline V gives CDR1 PRHDT, CDR2 FYEKMQ (reference sequence).

The chain recombines TRBV4-1 with TRBJ1-3, with unresolved D. V was trimmed by 1 base and J by 5 bases, leaving 0 bases between them. Per the germline V gene, CDR1 is MGHRA and CDR2 is YSYEKL. The CDR3 has 11 amino acids. The CDR3 loop is CASSQGNTIYF. CDR3 sequence (DNA): TGCGCCAGCAGCCAAGGAAACACCATATATTTT.

The rearrangement uses TRBV5-1 and TRBJ2-7, with 11 nucleotides matching TRBD1. Trimming cost V 5 bases and J 12 bases; bases outside gene matches: 7. CDR1 is SGHRS, CDR2 YFSETQ, per germline. The CDR3 totals 12 residues. In DNA form, the CDR3 reads TGCGCCAGCAGTTCTACCGGGACAGGGGGGTACTTC. The encoded protein is CASSSTGTGGYF.

The V call is TRBV7-6, the J call TRBJ1-3, with 8 nucleotides matching TRBD1. Trimming took 3 bases from V and 3 from J; bases not matched to a gene: 4. The length of the CDR3 is 15 residues. From germline, CDR1 is SGHVS and CDR2 FNYEAQ. The CDR3 is CASSLTQGGGNTIYF. CDR3 in DNA: TGTGCCAGCAGCTTGACACAGGGGGGTGGAAACACCATATATTTT.

In this sample, this clone turned up once. The CDR3 DNA follows: TGCGCCAGCAGCTTGTGGGTGAACTATGGCTACACCTTC. Protein: CASSLWVNYGYTF. The chain joins TRBV5-1 to TRBJ1-2; D ambiguous. Trimming left V 1 base short and J 2 bases short, with 6 bases between. The CDR3 is 13 amino acids. Looked up from germline, CDR1 is SGHRS and CDR2 is YFSETQ.

The rearrangement links TRBV7-9 to TRBJ1-1; D is possibly TRBD1 (6 bases). V was clipped by 5 bases and J by 5 bases, with 15 bases between them. Germline loops: CDR1 SEHNR, CDR2 FQNEAQ (reference sequence). CDR3 length equals 14 residues. The CDR3 coding sequence is TGTGCCAGCAGCCGTAGACAGGAGGAGACTGAAGCTTTCTTT. It specifies CASSRRQEETEAFF.

The J gene is TRBJ1-2, the V gene TRBV19, with D unclear. With 0 bases removed from V and 4 bases from J, the gap between germline ends came to 9 bases. Germline values: CDR1 LNHDA, CDR2 SQIVND (reference sequence). The CDR3 extends over 14 amino acids. The CDR3 spells CASSIESEGYGYTF. DNA for the CDR3: TGTGCCAGTAGTATAGAGAGTGAGGGCTATGGCTACACCTTC.

This chain joins TRBV27 and TRBJ2-2; D call uncertain. CDR3 size: 16 residues. CDR1 is MNHEY and CDR2 is SMNVEV in the germline V gene (reference sequence). V shed 0 bases and J shed 1 base, with 9 bases lying between them. The DNA for the CDR3 is TGTGCCAGCAGTTTATCTTCGTGGAAGAACACCGGGGAGCTGTTTTTT. Protein: CASSLSSWKNTGELFF.

The V and J genes are TRBV5-1 and TRBJ2-1; TRBD1 aligns across 8 bases. V lost 0 bases to trimming and J lost 4 bases; unmatched junction nucleotides: 3. Germline CDR1 is SGHRS and CDR2 is YFSETQ. The length of the CDR3 is 15 residues. CDR3 residues: CASSLGDRTYNEQFF. CDR3 bases: TGCGCCAGCAGCTTGGGGGACAGGACTTACAATGAGCAGTTCTTC. The variable domain in full, with the rest retrieved from reference TRBV5-1 and TRBJ2-1, is KAGVTQTPRYLIKTRGQQVTLSCSPISGHRSVSWYQQTPGQGLQFLFEYFSETQRNKGNFPGRFSGRQFSNSRSEMNVSTLELGDSALYLCASSLGDRTYNEQFFGPGTRLTVL.